These 9 T cell receptor beta chains came from one sample sequenced in a study of CD8+ T cells in alopecia areata. The sequencing template was cDNA reverse transcribed from extracted RNA. Sequenced by immunoSEQ multiplex PCR; TCRdb stores in-frame clones only, minus some. The table lists more than 100,000 clones, approximately 84% of them singletons. Treatment denoted: oral pan-JAK inhibitor, 5-10 mg twice daily. This specimen was CD8+ T cells sorted from blood, taken between weeks 30 and 35, from a patient treated with tofacitinib. The source is a human donor with alopecia areata.

The chain has TRBV5-4 and TRBJ1-1, with TRBD1 matching 12 bases. The germline V gene encodes CDR1 SGHNT and CDR2 YYREEE (reference sequence). Trimming took 2 bases from V and 8 from J; bases not matched to a gene: 1. The CDR3 covers 13 residues. CDR3 sequence reads: CASSFGTGGEAFF. The DNA of the CDR3 is TGTGCCAGCAGCTTTGGGACAGGGGGCGAAGCTTTCTTT.

The V and J genes are TRBV29-1 and TRBJ2-1; 8 nucleotides line up with TRBD2. This CDR3 is 16 amino acids long. Trimming took 0 bases from V and 6 from J; bases not matched to a gene: 10. Germline V lookup: CDR1 SQVTM, CDR2 ANQGSEA. CDR3 region: CSVEEVGGRSRNEQFF. CDR3 nucleotide sequence: TGCAGCGTTGAAGAGGTCGGCGGGAGGTCCCGCAATGAGCAGTTCTTC.

V gene TRBV19 combines with J gene TRBJ2-7, with no clear D. Looked up from germline, CDR1 is LNHDA and CDR2 is SQIVND (reference sequence). Trimming took 1 base from V and 3 from J, leaving 7 bases between them. There are 13 residues in the CDR3. The CDR3 reads CASSIAPGYEQYF. Here the CDR3 DNA reads TGTGCCAGTAGTATAGCGCCGGGCTACGAGCAGTACTTC.

V is TRBV14 and J is TRBJ1-1; D unclear. CDR1 and CDR2 (germline): SGHDN, FVKESK. Trimming took 6 bases from V and 1 from J, leaving 12 bases between them. This CDR3 has 14 amino acids. CDR3 sequence reads: CASSQLRGNTEAFF. DNA for the CDR3: TGTGCCAGCAGTCAACTCCGGGGGAACACTGAAGCTTTCTTT.

This clone showed up just once. The rearrangement uses TRBV7-9 and TRBJ1-2, with 8 bases aligning to TRBD1. The V and J ends lost 3 bases and 6 bases, in that order; junction bases with no gene match: 9. Germline V gene lookup returns CDR1 SEHNR and CDR2 FQNEAQ (reference sequence). The CDR3 is 15 residues long. CDR3 sequence (DNA): TGTGCCAGCAGCTTCGGACAGGGTCACCTTGATGGCTACACCTTC. The encoded protein is CASSFGQGHLDGYTF.

V is TRBV5-4 and J is TRBJ2-2; the D is unclear. CDR3 size: 14 residues. Germline values: CDR1 SGHNT, CDR2 YYREEE (reference sequence). The germline V and J ends were trimmed by 2 bases and 2 bases, with 7 bases remaining between them. This CDR3 is CASSFSSNTGELFF. The CDR3 DNA reads TGTGCCAGCAGCTTTAGCTCAAACACCGGGGAGCTGTTTTTT.

The rearrangement links TRBV10-2 to TRBJ2-1; 10 nucleotides align to TRBD2. V was clipped by 7 bases and J by 5 bases; unmatched bases: 5. Germline loops: CDR1 WSHSY, CDR2 SAAADI. The length of the CDR3 is 14 residues. CDR3 residues: CASNLAGADNEQFF. CDR3 bases: TGCGCCAGCAATCTAGCGGGAGCAGACAATGAGCAGTTCTTC.

The rearrangement uses TRBV4-1 and TRBJ1-1; TRBD1 might be the D (6 bases). The germline gives CDR1 MGHRA, CDR2 YSYEKL. CDR3 size: 13 residues. V was pared by 3 bases and J by 7 bases, with 12 bases between. DNA of the CDR3: TGCGCCAGCAGCCAGGTAGGACAGAGTGAAGCTTTCTTT. Its protein is CASSQVGQSEAFF.

The chain has TRBV4-1 and TRBJ2-4, with D unresolved. From germline, CDR1 is MGHRA and CDR2 YSYEKL. The CDR3 is 16 residues long. With 0 bases removed from V and 0 bases from J, the gap between germline ends came to 9 bases. CDR3 sequence: CASSQDPGVAKNIQYF. CDR3 DNA: TGCGCCAGCAGCCAAGATCCAGGAGTAGCCAAAAACATTCAGTACTTC.